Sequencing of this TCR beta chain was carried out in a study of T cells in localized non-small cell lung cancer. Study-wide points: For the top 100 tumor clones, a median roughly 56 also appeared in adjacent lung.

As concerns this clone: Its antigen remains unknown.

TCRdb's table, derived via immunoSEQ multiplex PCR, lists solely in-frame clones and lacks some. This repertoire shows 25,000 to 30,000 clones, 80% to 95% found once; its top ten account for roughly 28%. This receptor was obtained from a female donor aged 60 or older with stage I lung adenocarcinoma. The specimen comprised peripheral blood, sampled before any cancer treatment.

CDR3 DNA: TGTGCCAGCAGCTTGGGACAGGGGACAACTAATGAAAAACTGTTTTTT. Protein: CASSLGQGTTNEKLFF. The chain is built from TRBV5-8 and TRBJ1-4, with TRBD1 identical over 8 bases. The J segment lost 0 bases and the V segment lost 0 bases, leaving 1 base of the junction unmatched. CDR1 SGHTS and CDR2 YDEGEE come from the germline V gene. The CDR3 consists of 16 residues.